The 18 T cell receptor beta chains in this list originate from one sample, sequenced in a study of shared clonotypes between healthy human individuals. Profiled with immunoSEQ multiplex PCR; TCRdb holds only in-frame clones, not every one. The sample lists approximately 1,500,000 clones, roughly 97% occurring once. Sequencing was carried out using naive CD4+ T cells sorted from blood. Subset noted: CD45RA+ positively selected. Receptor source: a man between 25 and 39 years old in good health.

The CDR3 sequence: CASSVDPGRNYGYTF. The CDR3 DNA follows: TGTGCCAGCAGCGTAGACCCGGGTAGGAACTATGGCTACACCTTC. The chain has TRBV9 and TRBJ1-2; D gene uncertain. V lost 0 bases, J lost 2 bases, and 11 bases lay in between. CDR1 is SGDLS and CDR2 is YYNGEE in the germline V gene. This CDR3 contains 15 residues.

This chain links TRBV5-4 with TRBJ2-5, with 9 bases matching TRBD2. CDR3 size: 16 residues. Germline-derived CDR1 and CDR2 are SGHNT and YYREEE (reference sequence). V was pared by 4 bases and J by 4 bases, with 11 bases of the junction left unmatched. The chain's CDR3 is CASSPAGGRALETQYF. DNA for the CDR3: TGTGCCAGCAGCCCGGCTGGCGGGAGGGCCCTAGAGACCCAGTACTTC.

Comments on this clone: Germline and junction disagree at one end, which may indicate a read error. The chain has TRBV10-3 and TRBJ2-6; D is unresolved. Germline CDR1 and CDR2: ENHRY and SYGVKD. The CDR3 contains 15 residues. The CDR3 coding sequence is TGTGCCATCAGCGAGTATAGTTCTGGGGCCAACGTCCTGACTTTC. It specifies CAISEYSSGANVLTF.

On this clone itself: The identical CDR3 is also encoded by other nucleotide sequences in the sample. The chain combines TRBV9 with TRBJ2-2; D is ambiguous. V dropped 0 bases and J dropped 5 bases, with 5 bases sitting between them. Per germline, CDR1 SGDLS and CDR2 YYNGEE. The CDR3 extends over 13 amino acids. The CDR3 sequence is CASSVATTGELFF. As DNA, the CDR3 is TGTGCCAGCAGCGTAGCAACGACCGGGGAGCTGTTTTTT.

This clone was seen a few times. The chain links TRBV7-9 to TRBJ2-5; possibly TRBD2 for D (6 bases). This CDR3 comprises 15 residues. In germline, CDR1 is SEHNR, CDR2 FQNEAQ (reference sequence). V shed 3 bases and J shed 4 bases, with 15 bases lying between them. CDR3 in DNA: TGTGCCAGCAGCTTCGCCAGGAGGGGCGGAGAGACCCAGTACTTC. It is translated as CASSFARRGGETQYF. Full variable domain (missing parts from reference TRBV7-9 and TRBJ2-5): DTGVSQNPRHKITKRGQNVTFRCDPISEHNRLYWYRQTLGQGPEFLTYFQNEAQLEKSRLLSDRFSAERPKGSFSTLEIQRTEQGDSAMYLCASSFARRGGETQYFGPGTRLLVL.

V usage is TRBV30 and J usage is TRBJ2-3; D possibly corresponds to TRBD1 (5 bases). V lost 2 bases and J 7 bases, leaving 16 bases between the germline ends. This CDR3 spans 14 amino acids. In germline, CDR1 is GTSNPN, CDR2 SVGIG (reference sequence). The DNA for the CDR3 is TGTGCCTGGAGTCTTGGGCAGGGTGGAAATACGCAGTATTTT. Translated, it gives CAWSLGQGGNTQYF.

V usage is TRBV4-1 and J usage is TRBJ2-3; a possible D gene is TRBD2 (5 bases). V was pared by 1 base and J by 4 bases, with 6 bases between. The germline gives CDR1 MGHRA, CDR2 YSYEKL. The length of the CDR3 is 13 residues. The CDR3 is CASSQVAPDTQYF. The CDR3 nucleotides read TGCGCCAGCAGCCAAGTAGCGCCAGATACGCAGTATTTT.

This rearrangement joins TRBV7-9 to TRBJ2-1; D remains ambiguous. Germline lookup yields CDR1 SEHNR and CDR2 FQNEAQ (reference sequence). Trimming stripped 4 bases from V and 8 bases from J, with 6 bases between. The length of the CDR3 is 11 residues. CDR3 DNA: TGTGCCAGCAGCTACCCCGATGAGCAGTTCTTC. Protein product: CASSYPDEQFF.

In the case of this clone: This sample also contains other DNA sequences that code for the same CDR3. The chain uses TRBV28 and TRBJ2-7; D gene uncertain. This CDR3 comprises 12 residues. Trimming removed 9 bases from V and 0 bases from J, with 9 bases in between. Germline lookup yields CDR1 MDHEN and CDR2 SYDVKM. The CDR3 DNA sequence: TGTGCCAGTTCGGGCTACTCCTACGAGCAGTACTTC. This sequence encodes CASSGYSYEQYF.

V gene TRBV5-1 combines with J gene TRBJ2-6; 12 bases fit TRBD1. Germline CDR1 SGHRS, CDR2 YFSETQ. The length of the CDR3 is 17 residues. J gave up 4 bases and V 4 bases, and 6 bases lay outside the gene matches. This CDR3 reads CASSAGQGAKGANVLTF. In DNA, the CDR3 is TGCGCCAGCAGCGCGGGACAGGGGGCGAAAGGGGCCAACGTCCTGACTTTC.

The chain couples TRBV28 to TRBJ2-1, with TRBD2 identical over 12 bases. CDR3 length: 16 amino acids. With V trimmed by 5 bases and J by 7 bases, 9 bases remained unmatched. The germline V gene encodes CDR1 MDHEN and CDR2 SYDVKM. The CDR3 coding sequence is TGTGCCAGCAGTCCGACTAGCGGGAGCGTCCTGAATGAGCAGTTCTTC. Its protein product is CASSPTSGSVLNEQFF.

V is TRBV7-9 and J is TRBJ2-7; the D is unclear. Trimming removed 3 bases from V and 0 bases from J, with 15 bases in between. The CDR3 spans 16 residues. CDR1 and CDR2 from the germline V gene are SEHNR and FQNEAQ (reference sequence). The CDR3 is CASSFFPRQTSYEQYF. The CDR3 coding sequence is TGTGCCAGCAGCTTTTTTCCGCGACAAACCTCCTACGAGCAGTACTTC.

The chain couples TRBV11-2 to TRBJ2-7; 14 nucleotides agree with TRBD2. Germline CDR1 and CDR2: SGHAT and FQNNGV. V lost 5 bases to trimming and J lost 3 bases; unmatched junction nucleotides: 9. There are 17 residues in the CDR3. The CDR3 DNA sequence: TGTGCCAGCAGCCGAGTGCAAGGGACTAGCGGGAGCTACGAGCAGTACTTC. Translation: CASSRVQGTSGSYEQYF.

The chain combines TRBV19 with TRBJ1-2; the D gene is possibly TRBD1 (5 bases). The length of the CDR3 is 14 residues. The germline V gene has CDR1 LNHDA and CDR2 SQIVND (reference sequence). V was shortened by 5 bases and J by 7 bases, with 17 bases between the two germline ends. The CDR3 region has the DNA TGTGCCAGTAGTCCCAACGGGGGGGTCGGTGGCTACACCTTC. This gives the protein CASSPNGGVGGYTF.

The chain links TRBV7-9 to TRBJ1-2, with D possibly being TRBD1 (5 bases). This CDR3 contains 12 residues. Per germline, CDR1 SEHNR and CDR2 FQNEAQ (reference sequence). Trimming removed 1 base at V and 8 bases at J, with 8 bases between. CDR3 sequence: CASSLGGDGYTF. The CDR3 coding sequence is TGTGCCAGCAGCTTAGGGGGGGACGGCTACACCTTC. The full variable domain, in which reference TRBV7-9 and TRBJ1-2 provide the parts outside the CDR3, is DTGVSQNPRHKITKRGQNVTFRCDPISEHNRLYWYRQTLGQGPEFLTYFQNEAQLEKSRLLSDRFSAERPKGSFSTLEIQRTEQGDSAMYLCASSLGGDGYTFGSGTRLTVV.

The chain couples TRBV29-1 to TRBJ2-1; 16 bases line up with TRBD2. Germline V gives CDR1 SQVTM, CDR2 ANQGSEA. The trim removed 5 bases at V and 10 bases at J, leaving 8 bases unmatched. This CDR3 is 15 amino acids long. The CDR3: CSVSLGLAGGVEQFF. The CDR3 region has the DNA TGCAGCGTTAGCCTGGGACTAGCGGGGGGGGTCGAGCAGTTCTTC.

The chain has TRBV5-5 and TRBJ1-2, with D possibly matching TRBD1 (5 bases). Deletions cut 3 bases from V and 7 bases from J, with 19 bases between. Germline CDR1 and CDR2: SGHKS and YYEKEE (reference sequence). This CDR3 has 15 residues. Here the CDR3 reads CASSSPGPGGGGYTF. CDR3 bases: TGTGCCAGCAGCTCCCCGGGGCCGGGGGGAGGTGGCTACACCTTC.

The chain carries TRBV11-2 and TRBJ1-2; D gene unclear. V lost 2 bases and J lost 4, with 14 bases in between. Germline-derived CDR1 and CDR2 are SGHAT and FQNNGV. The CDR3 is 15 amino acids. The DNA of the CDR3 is TGTGCCAGCAGCTTAAGTAGAGCGACCGTCTATGGCTACACCTTC. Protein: CASSLSRATVYGYTF.